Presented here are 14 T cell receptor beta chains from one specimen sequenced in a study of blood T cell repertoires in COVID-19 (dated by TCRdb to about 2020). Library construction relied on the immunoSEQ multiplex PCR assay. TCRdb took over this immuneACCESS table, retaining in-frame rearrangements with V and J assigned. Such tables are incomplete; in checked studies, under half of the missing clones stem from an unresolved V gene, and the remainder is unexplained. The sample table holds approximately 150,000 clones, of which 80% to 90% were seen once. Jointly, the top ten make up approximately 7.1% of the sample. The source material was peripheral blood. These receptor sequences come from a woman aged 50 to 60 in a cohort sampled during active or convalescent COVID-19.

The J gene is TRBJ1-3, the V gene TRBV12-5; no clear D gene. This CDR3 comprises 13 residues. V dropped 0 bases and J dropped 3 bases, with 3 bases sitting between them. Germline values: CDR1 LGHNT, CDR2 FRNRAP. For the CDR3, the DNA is TGTGCTAGTGGTTTGGTCAGTGGAAACACCATATATTTT. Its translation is CASGLVSGNTIYF.

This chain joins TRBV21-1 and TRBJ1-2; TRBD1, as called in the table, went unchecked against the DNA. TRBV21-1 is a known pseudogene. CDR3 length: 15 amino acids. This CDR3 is CASSTGTGGYYGYTF. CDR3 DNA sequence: TGTGCCAGCAGCACTGGGACAGGGGGCTACTATGGCTACACCTTC.

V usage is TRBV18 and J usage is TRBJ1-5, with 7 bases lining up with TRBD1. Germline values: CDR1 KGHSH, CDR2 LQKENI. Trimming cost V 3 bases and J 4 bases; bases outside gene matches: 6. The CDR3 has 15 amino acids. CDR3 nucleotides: TGTGCCAGCTCACCCCAAGGGGGCCTTAATCAGCCCCAGCATTTT. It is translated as CASSPQGGLNQPQHF. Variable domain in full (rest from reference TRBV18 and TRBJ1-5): NAGVMQNPRHLVRRRGQEARLRCSPMKGHSHVYWYRQLPEEGLKFMVYLQKENIIDESGMPKERFSAEFPKEGPSILRIQQVVRGDSAAYFCASSPQGGLNQPQHFGDGTRLSIL.

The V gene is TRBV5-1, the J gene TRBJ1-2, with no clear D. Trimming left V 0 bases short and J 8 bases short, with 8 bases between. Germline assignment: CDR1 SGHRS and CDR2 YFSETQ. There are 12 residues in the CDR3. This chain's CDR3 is CASSLATEGYTF. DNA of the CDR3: TGCGCCAGCAGCTTGGCTACCGAGGGCTACACCTTC.

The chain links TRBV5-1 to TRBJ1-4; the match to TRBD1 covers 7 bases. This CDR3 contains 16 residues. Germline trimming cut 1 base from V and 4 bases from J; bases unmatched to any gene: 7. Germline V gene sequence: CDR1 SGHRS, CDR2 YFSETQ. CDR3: CASSLNRGSGNEKLFF. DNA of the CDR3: TGCGCCAGCAGCTTGAACAGGGGATCCGGTAATGAAAAACTGTTTTTT.

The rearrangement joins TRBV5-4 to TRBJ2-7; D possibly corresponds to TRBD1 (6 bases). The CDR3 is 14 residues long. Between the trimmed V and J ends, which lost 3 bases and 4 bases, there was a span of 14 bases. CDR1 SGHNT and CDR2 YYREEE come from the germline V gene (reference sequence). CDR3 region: CASSSTGSRYEQYF. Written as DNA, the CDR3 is TGTGCCAGCAGCTCGACAGGCTCTCGGTACGAGCAGTACTTC.

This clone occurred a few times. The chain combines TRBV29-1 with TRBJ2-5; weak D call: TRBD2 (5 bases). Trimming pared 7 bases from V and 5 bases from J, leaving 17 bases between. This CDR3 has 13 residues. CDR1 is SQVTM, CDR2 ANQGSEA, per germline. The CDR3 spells CSAPGISYETQYF. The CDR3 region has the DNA TGCAGCGCCCCGGGGATTTCTTACGAGACCCAGTACTTC.

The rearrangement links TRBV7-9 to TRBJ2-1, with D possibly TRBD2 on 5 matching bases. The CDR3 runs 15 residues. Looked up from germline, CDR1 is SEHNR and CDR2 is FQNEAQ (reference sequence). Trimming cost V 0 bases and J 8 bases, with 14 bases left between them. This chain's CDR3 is CASSLAGRRQDEQFF. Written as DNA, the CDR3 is TGTGCCAGCAGCTTAGCCGGTAGGAGGCAGGATGAGCAGTTCTTC.

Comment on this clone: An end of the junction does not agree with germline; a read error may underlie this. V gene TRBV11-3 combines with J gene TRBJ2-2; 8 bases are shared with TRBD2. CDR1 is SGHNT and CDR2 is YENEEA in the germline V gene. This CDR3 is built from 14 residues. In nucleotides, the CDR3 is TGTGCCAGCAGCCCGGGGGGGAACATCGGGGAGCTGTTTTTT. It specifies CASSPGGNIGELFF.

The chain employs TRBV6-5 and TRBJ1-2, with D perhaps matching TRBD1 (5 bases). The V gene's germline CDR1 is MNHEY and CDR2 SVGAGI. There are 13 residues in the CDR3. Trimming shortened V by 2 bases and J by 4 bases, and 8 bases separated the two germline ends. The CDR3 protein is CASSYGDSYGYTF. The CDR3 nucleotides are TGTGCCAGCAGTTACGGAGACAGCTATGGCTACACCTTC.

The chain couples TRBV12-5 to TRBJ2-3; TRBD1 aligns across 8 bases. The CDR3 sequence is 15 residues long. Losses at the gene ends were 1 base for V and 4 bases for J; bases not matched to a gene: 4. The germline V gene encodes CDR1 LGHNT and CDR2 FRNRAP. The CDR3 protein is CASGLESQGADTQYF. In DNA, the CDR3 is TGTGCTAGTGGTTTGGAGTCACAGGGGGCAGATACGCAGTATTTT.

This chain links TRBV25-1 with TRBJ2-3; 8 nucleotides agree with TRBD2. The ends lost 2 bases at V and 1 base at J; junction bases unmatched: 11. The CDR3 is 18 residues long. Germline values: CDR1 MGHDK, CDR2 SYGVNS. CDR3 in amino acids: CASSELSSGGMRTDTQYF. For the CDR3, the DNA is TGTGCCAGCAGTGAACTCTCCAGCGGGGGTATGCGCACAGATACGCAGTATTTT. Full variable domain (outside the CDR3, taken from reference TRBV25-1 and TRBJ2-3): EADIYQTPRYLVIGTGKKITLECSQTMGHDKMYWYQQDPGMELHLIHYSYGVNSTEKGDLSSESTVSRIRTEHFPLTLESARPSHTSQYLCASSELSSGGMRTDTQYFGPGTRLTVL.

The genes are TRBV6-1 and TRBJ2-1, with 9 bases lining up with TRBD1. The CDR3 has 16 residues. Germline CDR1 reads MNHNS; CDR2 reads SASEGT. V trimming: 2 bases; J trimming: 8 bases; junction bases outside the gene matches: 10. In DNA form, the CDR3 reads TGTGCCAGCAGTGAAATTCACGGGACAGGGATCTATGAGCAGTTCTTC. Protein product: CASSEIHGTGIYEQFF.

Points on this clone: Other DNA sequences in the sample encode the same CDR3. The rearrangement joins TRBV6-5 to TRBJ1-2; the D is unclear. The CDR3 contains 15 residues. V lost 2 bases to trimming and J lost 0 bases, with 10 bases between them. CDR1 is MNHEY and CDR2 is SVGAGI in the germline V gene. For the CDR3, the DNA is TGTGCCAGCAGTTACAGACGGGGAGCTAACTATGGCTACACCTTC. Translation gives CASSYRRGANYGYTF.